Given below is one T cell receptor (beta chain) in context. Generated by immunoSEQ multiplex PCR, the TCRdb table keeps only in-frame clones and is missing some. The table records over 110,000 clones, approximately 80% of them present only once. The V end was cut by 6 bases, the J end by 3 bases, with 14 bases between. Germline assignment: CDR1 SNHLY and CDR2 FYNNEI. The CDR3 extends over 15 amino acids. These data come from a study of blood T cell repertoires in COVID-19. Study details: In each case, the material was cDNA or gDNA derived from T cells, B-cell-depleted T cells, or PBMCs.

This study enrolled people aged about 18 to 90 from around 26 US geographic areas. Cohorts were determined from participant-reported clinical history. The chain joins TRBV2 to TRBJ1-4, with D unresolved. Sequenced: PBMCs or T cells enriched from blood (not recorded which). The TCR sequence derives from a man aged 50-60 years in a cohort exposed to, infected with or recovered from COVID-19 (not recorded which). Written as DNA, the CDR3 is TGTGCCAGCAGCTTGGAGGGTAACTCTAATGAAAAACTGTTTTTT. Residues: CASSLEGNSNEKLFF.